These 21 T cell receptor beta chains were sequenced from one sample in a study of T cell responses to AZD1222 COVID-19 vaccine. Measured with immunoSEQ multiplex PCR; TCRdb has only the in-frame clones, and not every one. The data show about 85,000 clones, less than 95% seen once. The starting material was peripheral blood, obtained 28 days after the second AZD1222 dose. These receptor sequences come from an adult who received the AZD1222 COVID-19 vaccine.

The chain uses TRBV7-9 and TRBJ1-5, with D unresolved. Germline V gene sequence: CDR1 SEHNR, CDR2 FQNEAQ (reference sequence). CDR3 length: 12 amino acids. V lost 6 bases, J lost 4 bases, and 7 bases lay in between. The CDR3 protein is CASSRENQPQHF. In DNA form, the CDR3 reads TGTGCCAGCAGTCGAGAGAATCAGCCCCAGCATTTT.

The genes are TRBV28 and TRBJ2-1, with TRBD2 identical over 10 bases. The CDR3 has 16 amino acids. CDR1 is MDHEN and CDR2 is SYDVKM in the germline V gene. Trimming took 6 bases from V and 0 from J; bases not matched to a gene: 5. CDR3 in amino acids: CASSSSGSLSYNEQFF. The CDR3 coding sequence is TGTGCCAGCAGCTCTAGCGGGAGCCTCTCCTACAATGAGCAGTTCTTC.

The chain couples TRBV5-1 to TRBJ1-2, with TRBD1 matching over 7 bases. The CDR3 is 13 residues long. Germline assignment: CDR1 SGHRS and CDR2 YFSETQ. With V trimmed by 0 bases and J by 5 bases, 1 base remained unmatched. DNA for the CDR3: TGCGCCAGCAGCTTGGGGGACAGATATGGCTACACCTTC. It translates to CASSLGDRYGYTF.

The sample holds one count of this clone. This rearrangement joins TRBV6-1 to TRBJ1-2, with no clear D. Germline assignment: CDR1 MNHNS and CDR2 SASEGT. Trimming took off 2 bases at V and 6 bases at J, with 13 bases between the two ends. The CDR3 is 14 residues long. CDR3 bases: TGTGCCAGCAGTGAAAGGTCCAGGCTTGATGGCTACACCTTC. The encoded protein is CASSERSRLDGYTF.

This chain links TRBV28 with TRBJ2-1; TRBD2 matches 13 bases. Germline V gene lookup returns CDR1 MDHEN and CDR2 SYDVKM. V lost 5 bases to trimming and J lost 3 bases; unmatched junction nucleotides: 4. The CDR3 contains 16 residues. CDR3 loop: CASSAGTSGNYNEQFF. The DNA of the CDR3 is TGTGCCAGCAGTGCGGGGACTAGCGGGAACTACAATGAGCAGTTCTTC.

A single count supports this clone. The V and J genes are TRBV19 and TRBJ1-2; tentatively, D is TRBD1 (5 bases). Trimming took 0 bases from V and 3 from J, leaving 8 bases between them. The CDR3 length is 14 residues. Germline assignment: CDR1 LNHDA and CDR2 SQIVND (reference sequence). The chain's CDR3 is CASSIDPGDYGYTF. CDR3 nucleotide sequence: TGTGCCAGTAGTATAGATCCGGGGGACTATGGCTACACCTTC.

This chain links TRBV28 with TRBJ2-7; a weak D match, TRBD2 (5 bases). The germline V gene has CDR1 MDHEN and CDR2 SYDVKM. The V and J ends lost 5 bases and 0 bases respectively, with 11 bases between them. The CDR3 has 14 residues. CDR3 nucleotide sequence: TGTGCCAGCAGTCAAAGCGGAGTCTCCTACGAGCAGTACTTC. The encoded protein is CASSQSGVSYEQYF.

This rearrangement joins TRBV21-1 to TRBJ1-6; TRBD1 is taken as the D call from the table, unchecked against the DNA. TRBV21-1 represents a pseudogene. The CDR3 spans 13 residues. The CDR3 nucleotides are TGTGCCAGAAGGACAGAAGTTAATTCACCCCTCCACTTT. The encoded protein is CARRTEVNSPLHF.

The chain uses TRBV19 and TRBJ1-4; D remains unclear. The V gene lost 3 bases and the J gene lost 0 bases, with 11 bases spanning the gap. The CDR3 spans 16 residues. CDR1 and CDR2 from the germline V gene are LNHDA and SQIVND (reference sequence). The DNA for the CDR3 is TGTGCCAGTAGTATGGTGTACCCTCCAACTAATGAAAAACTGTTTTTT. Protein: CASSMVYPPTNEKLFF.

The chain carries TRBV28 and TRBJ2-1, with 15 positions matching TRBD2. Germline V gene sequence: CDR1 MDHEN, CDR2 SYDVKM. Unmatched junction bases numbered 9, after V lost 5 bases and J lost 4 bases. This CDR3 has 18 residues. The CDR3 coding sequence is TGTGCCAGCAGTGGAATTGGGACTAGCGGGAGGCGGTACAATGAGCAGTTCTTC. Translating gives CASSGIGTSGRRYNEQFF. The whole variable domain, remainder taken from reference TRBV28 and TRBJ2-1, is DVKVTQSSRYLVKRTGEKVFLECVQDMDHENMFWYRQDPGLGLRLIYFSYDVKMKEKGDIPEGYSVSREKKERFSLILESASTNQTSMYLCASSGIGTSGRRYNEQFFGPGTRLTVL.

The V and J genes are TRBV4-1 and TRBJ2-7, with unresolved D. Trimming stripped 0 bases from V and 0 bases from J, with 9 bases between. The CDR3 is 15 amino acids. Germline V gene lookup returns CDR1 MGHRA and CDR2 YSYEKL. The CDR3, as DNA: TGCGCCAGCAGCCAAGACTATTCCAGCTCCTACGAGCAGTACTTC. Encoded protein: CASSQDYSSSYEQYF.

This rearrangement joins TRBV6-2 or TRBV6-3 to TRBJ2-5; unclear D gene. V dropped 2 bases and J dropped 1 base, with 5 bases sitting between them. This CDR3 spans 13 amino acids. From germline, CDR1 is MNHEY and CDR2 SVGEGT. The DNA for the CDR3 is TGTGCCAGCAGTTACGCAATCCAAGAGACCCAGTACTTC. Its translation is CASSYAIQETQYF.

This chain links TRBV19 with TRBJ2-1; D might be TRBD1 or TRBD2, each matching 7 bases. Trimming removed 6 bases from V and 5 bases from J, with 17 bases in between. This CDR3 has 15 residues. The germline V gene has CDR1 LNHDA and CDR2 SQIVND (reference sequence). Here the CDR3 DNA reads TGTGCCAGTAGCATGGGGACAGCGGGACACAATGAGCAGTTCTTC. This sequence encodes CASSMGTAGHNEQFF. Complete variable domain (other parts from reference TRBV19 and TRBJ2-1): DGGITQSPKYLFRKEGQNVTLSCEQNLNHDAMYWYRQDPGQGLRLIYYSQIVNDFQKGDIAEGYSVSREKKESFPLTVTSAQKNPTAFYLCASSMGTAGHNEQFFGPGTRLTVL.

The chain couples TRBV5-1 to TRBJ2-7; either TRBD1 or TRBD2 may fit D (5 bases each). Germline V CDR1 and CDR2: SGHRS, YFSETQ. V was cut by 4 bases and J by 1 base, with 12 bases left in between. The CDR3 extends over 14 amino acids. CDR3 nucleotides: TGCGCCAGCAGCAACCGGGACGGATCCTACGAGCAGTACTTC. This sequence encodes CASSNRDGSYEQYF. Full variable domain (missing parts from reference TRBV5-1 and TRBJ2-7): KAGVTQTPRYLIKTRGQQVTLSCSPISGHRSVSWYQQTPGQGLQFLFEYFSETQRNKGNFPGRFSGRQFSNSRSEMNVSTLELGDSALYLCASSNRDGSYEQYFGPGTRLTVT.

The V gene is TRBV4-1, the J gene TRBJ2-1; possible D gene TRBD1, 6 bases. The germline V and J ends were trimmed by 0 bases and 6 bases, with 24 bases remaining between them. This CDR3 comprises 19 residues. Germline assignment: CDR1 MGHRA and CDR2 YSYEKL. The CDR3 sequence is CASSQEDSSRSAYPNEQFF. As DNA, the CDR3 is TGCGCCAGCAGCCAAGAGGACAGTTCGAGGTCAGCATACCCCAATGAGCAGTTCTTC.

The rearrangement links TRBV14 to TRBJ2-3; D remains ambiguous. V gave up 1 base and J gave up 1 base, with 9 bases separating them. Germline CDR1 is SGHDN and CDR2 is FVKESK. The CDR3 is 15 amino acids. This CDR3 reads CASSQGLRGTDTQYF. In DNA, the CDR3 is TGTGCCAGCAGCCAAGGTCTCCGAGGCACAGATACGCAGTATTTT.

V and J are TRBV2 and TRBJ1-1; no firm D call. V lost 6 bases and J lost 4, with 9 bases in between. Germline CDR1 reads SNHLY; CDR2 reads FYNNEI. The length of the CDR3 is 12 residues. This chain's CDR3 is CASSYLGTEAFF. CDR3 sequence (DNA): TGTGCCAGCAGCTACTTAGGCACTGAAGCTTTCTTT.

The V and J genes are TRBV3-1 (or the pseudogene TRBV3-2) and TRBJ2-7, with TRBD1 as a possible D gene (5 bases). The CDR3 runs to 14 residues. The V and J ends lost 1 base and 6 bases respectively, with 13 bases between them. Germline V CDR1 and CDR2: LGHDT, YNNKEL (reference sequence). As DNA, the CDR3 is TGTGCCAGCAGCCAAGGACCAGGAAGGGGCGAGCAGTACTTC. Its protein is CASSQGPGRGEQYF.

This rearrangement joins TRBV4-1 to TRBJ2-3; TRBD2 agrees at 11 bases. This CDR3 region has 17 residues. Per the germline V gene, CDR1 is MGHRA and CDR2 is YSYEKL. Trimming took 4 bases from V and 7 from J; bases not matched to a gene: 13. CDR3 amino acids: CASSPGPFGLAGNTQYF. In DNA, the CDR3 is TGCGCCAGCAGCCCCGGCCCTTTCGGACTAGCGGGCAATACGCAGTATTTT.

The rearrangement joins TRBV5-1 to TRBJ2-7; a possible D gene is TRBD2 (6 bases). Germline CDR1 SGHRS, CDR2 YFSETQ. This CDR3 spans 15 amino acids. V lost 4 bases and J 4 bases, leaving 18 bases between the germline ends. The CDR3 spells CASSPTGTRTYEQYF. CDR3 nucleotides: TGCGCCAGCAGCCCGACCGGGACTCGGACATACGAGCAGTACTTC.

This chain joins TRBV28 and TRBJ1-4; the D is unclear. Between the trimmed V and J ends, which lost 3 bases and 5 bases, there was a span of 7 bases. This CDR3 comprises 13 residues. Germline CDR1 reads MDHEN; CDR2 reads SYDVKM. CDR3 sequence reads: CASSFFGNEKLFF. The CDR3 nucleotides read TGTGCCAGCAGTTTCTTCGGAAATGAAAAACTGTTTTTT.